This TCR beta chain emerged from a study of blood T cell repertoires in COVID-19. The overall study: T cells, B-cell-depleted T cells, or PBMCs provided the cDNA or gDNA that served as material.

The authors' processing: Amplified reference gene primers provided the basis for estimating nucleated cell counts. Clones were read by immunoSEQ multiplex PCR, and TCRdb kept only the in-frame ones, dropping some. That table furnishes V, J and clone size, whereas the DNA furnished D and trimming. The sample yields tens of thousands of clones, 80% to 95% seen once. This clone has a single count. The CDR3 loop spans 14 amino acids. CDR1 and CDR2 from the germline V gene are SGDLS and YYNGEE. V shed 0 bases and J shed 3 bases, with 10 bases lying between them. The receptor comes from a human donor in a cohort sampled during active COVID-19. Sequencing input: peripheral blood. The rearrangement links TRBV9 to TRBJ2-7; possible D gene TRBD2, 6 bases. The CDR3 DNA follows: TGTGCCAGCAGCGTAGCGGGGGAGATCTACGAGCAGTACTTC. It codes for CASSVAGEIYEQYF.